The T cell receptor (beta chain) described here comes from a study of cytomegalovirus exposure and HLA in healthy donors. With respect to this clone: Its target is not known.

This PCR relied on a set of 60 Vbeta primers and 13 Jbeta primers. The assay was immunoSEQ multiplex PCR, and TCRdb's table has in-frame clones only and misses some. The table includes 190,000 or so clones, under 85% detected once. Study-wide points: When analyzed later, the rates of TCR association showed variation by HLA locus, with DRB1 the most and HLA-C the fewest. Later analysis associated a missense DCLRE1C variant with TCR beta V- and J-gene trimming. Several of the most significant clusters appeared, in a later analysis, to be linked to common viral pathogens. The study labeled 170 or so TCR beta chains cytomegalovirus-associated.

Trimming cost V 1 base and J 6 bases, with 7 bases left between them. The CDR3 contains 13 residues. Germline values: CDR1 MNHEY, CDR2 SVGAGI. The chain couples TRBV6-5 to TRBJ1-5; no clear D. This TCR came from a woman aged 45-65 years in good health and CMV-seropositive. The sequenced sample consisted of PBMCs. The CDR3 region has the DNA TGTGCCAGCAGTTACTGGGCCGGTCAGCCCCAGCATTTT. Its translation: CASSYWAGQPQHF.